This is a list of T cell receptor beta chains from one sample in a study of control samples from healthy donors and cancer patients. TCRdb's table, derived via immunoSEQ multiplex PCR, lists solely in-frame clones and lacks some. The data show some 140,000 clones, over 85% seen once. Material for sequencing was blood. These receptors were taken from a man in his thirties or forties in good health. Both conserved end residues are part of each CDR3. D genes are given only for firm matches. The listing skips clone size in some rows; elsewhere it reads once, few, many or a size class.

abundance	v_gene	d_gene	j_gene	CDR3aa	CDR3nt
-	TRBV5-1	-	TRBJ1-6	CASSLKGGDSPLHF	TGCGCCAGCAGCTTGAAGGGAGGCGATTCACCCCTCCACTTT
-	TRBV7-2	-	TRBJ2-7	CASSLASLGAYEQYF	TGTGCCAGCAGCTTAGCCAGTCTGGGCGCCTACGAGCAGTACTTC
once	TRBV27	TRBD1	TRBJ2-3	CASSLSKRTGGSTDTQYF	TGTGCCAGCAGTTTATCGAAGCGGACAGGGGGCAGCACAGATACGCAGTATTTT
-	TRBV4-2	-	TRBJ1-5	CASSPQGDSNQPQHF	TGTGCCAGCAGCCCCCAGGGAGATAGCAATCAGCCCCAGCATTTT
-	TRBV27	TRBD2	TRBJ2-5	CASSLLGSGRGETQYF	TGTGCCAGCAGTTTACTGGGTAGCGGGAGGGGTGAGACCCAGTACTTC
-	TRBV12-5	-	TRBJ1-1	CASGPGPGNTEAFF	TGTGCTAGTGGTCCAGGGCCGGGGAACACTGAAGCTTTCTTT
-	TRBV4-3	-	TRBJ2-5	CASSQRGGAAQETQYF	TGCGCCAGCAGCCAACGAGGGGGGGCAGCTCAAGAGACCCAGTACTTC
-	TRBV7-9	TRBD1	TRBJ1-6	CASSRGTGAWPLHF	TGTGCCAGCAGCAGGGGGACAGGCGCCTGGCCCCTCCACTTT
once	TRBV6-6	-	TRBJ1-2	CASSVDKNYGYTF	TGTGCCAGCAGTGTAGACAAGAACTATGGCTACACCTTC
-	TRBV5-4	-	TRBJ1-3	CASSFSSSGNTIYF	TGTGCCAGCAGCTTTTCAAGCTCTGGAAACACCATATATTTT
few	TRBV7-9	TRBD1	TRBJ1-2	CASLGQAYGNGYTF	TGTGCCAGCTTGGGACAGGCGTATGGAAATGGCTACACCTTC
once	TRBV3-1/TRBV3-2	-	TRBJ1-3	CASSQVGVRSGNTIYF	TGTGCCAGCAGCCAAGTGGGGGTACGCTCTGGAAACACCATATATTTT
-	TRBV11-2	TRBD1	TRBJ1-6	CASRSLRDRVYSPLHF	TGTGCCAGCAGATCTCTGCGGGACAGGGTTTATTCACCCCTCCACTTT
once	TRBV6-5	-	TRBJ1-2	CASSYRWTDYGYTF	TGTGCCAGCAGTTACAGGTGGACAGACTATGGCTACACCTTC
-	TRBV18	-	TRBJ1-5	CASSPGDGNQPQHF	TGTGCCAGCTCACCCGGAGACGGGAATCAGCCCCAGCATTTT
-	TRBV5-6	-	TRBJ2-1	CASSLNAFGGGQFF	TGTGCCAGCAGCTTAAATGCCTTCGGAGGGGGGCAGTTCTTC
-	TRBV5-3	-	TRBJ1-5	CARSFRGGQPQHF	TGTGCCAGAAGCTTCAGGGGCGGTCAGCCCCAGCATTTT
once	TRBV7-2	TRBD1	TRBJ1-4	CASSLEDRVIHF	TGTGCCAGCAGCTTAGAGGACAGGGTTATCCATTTT
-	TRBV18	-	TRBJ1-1	CASSPPLAKQGEAFF	TGTGCCAGCTCACCGCCTCTCGCCAAACAGGGTGAAGCTTTCTTT
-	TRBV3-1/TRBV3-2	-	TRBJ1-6	CASSQDGGNSPLHF	TGTGCCAGCAGCCAAGACGGGGGGAATTCACCCCTCCACTTT